This TCR beta chain was captured by sequencing in a study of OX40 agonist ivuxolimab in advanced cancers. Looking at the study overall: A diagnosis of hepatocellular carcinoma, melanoma, renal cell or head and neck cancer was present in dose-escalation patients. Treatment received earlier with anti-PD-1, anti-PD-L1 or anti-CTLA-4 agents was allowed, and over 30% had some.

Some clones are missing from TCRdb's copy, which holds only in-frame ones; the method was immunoSEQ multiplex PCR. Of about 93,000 clones detected, just over 90% appear once; the ten largest clones hold around 0.54%. The V segment lost 0 bases and the J segment 2 bases; nucleotides outside the gene matches: 11. Per the germline V gene, CDR1 is SGHKS and CDR2 is YYEKEE (reference sequence). This CDR3 spans 17 amino acids. The clonotype was recovered from an adult with an advanced solid tumor such as melanoma, head and neck, liver or kidney cancer. The rearrangement uses TRBV5-5 and TRBJ2-7; 7 bases align to TRBD1. Sequenced here: CD4+ or CD8+ T cells sorted from blood, sampled in a trial of the OX40 agonist ivuxolimab. The CDR3 nucleotides are TGTGCCAGCAGCTTGGGGATCCCGGGACAGATTACCTACGAGCAGTACTTC. This translates into CASSLGIPGQITYEQYF. The full variable domain, in which reference TRBV5-5 and TRBJ2-7 provide the parts outside the CDR3, is DAGVTQSPTHLIKTRGQQVTLRCSPISGHKSVSWYQQVLGQGPQFIFQYYEKEERGRGNFPDRFSARQFPNYSSELNVNALLLGDSALYLCASSLGIPGQITYEQYFGPGTRLTVT.